The clone carrying this T cell receptor beta chain was counted only a few times. Its antigen is undetermined. The sample belongs to a study of cytomegalovirus exposure and HLA in healthy donors. The protocol was immunoSEQ multiplex PCR, while the TCRdb copy is restricted to in-frame clones and leaves out a portion. In the table there are approximately 160,000 clones, 85% of which are singletons. The donors were in the approximately 120-subject validation cohort, distinct from the roughly 700-subject first cohort. This CDR3 is built from 13 residues. Germline V gene sequence: CDR1 SGHVS, CDR2 FNYEAQ. V was pared by 5 bases and J by 3 bases, with 11 bases between. Study findings and constraints: According to a subsequent analysis, TCR clusters from the first cohort were inclined to appear together in the 100 to 150 validation repertoires. Per published reports, the classifier diagnosed cytomegalovirus status with high specificity and sensitivity.

This chain connects TRBV7-6 to TRBJ2-7, with a weak D call TRBD1 (5 bases). This receptor was taken from a man between 25 and 39 years old in good health and CMV-seropositive. The sample was PBMCs. CDR3 sequence (DNA): TGTGCCAGCAGCACAGGTCCGAACTACGAGCAGTACTTC. The encoded protein is CASSTGPNYEQYF.